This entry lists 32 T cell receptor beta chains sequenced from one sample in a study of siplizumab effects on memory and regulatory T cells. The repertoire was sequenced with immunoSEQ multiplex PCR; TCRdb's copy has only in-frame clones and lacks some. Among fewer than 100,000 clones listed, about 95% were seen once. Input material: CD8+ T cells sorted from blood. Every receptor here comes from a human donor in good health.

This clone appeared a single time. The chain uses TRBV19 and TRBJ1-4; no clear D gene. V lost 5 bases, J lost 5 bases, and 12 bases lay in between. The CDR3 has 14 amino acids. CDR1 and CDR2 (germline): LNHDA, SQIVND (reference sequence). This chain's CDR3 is CASSFGTENEKLFF. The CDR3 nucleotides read TGTGCCAGTAGTTTCGGCACAGAAAATGAAAAACTGTTTTTT.

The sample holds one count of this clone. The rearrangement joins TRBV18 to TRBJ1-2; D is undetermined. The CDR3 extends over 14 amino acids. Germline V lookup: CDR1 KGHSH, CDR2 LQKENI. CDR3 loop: CATEADGANYGYTF. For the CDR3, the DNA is TGTGCGACCGAAGCCGATGGGGCTAACTATGGCTACACCTTC.

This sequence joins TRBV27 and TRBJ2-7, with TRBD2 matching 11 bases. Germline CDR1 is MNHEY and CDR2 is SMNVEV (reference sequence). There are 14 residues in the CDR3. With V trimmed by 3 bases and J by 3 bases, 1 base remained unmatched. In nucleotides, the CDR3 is TGTGCCAGCAGTTTTACTAGCGGGAGCTACGAGCAGTACTTC. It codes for CASSFTSGSYEQYF.

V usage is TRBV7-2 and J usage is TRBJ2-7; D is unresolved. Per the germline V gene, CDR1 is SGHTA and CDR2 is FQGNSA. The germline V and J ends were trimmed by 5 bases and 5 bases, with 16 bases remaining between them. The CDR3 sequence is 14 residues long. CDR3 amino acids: CASSPIPVGDEQYF. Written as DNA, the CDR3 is TGTGCCAGCAGCCCCATACCGGTAGGTGACGAGCAGTACTTC.

In DNA, the CDR3 is TGTGCCAGCAGCCCACCCCTCCCCTACGCGGGCGAGCAGTACTTC. It encodes CASSPPLPYAGEQYF. The chain uses TRBV27 and TRBJ2-7; a possible D gene is TRBD2 (5 bases). V lost 6 bases to trimming and J lost 6 bases, with 21 bases between them. The CDR3 has 15 amino acids. The germline V gene encodes CDR1 MNHEY and CDR2 SMNVEV (reference sequence).

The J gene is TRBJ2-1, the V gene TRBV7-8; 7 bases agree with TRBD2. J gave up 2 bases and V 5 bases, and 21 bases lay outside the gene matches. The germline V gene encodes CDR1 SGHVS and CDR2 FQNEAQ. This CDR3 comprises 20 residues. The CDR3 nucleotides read TGTGCCAGCAGCCCCAGGTTCGCCGGGGCGGGAGATACTCCCTACAATGAGCAGTTCTTC. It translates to CASSPRFAGAGDTPYNEQFF.

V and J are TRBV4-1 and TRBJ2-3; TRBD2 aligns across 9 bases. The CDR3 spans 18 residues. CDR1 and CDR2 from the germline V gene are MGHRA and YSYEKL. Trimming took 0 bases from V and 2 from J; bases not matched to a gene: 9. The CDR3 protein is CASSQDSSGRTYTDTQYF. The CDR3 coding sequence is TGCGCCAGCAGCCAAGATTCCAGCGGGAGGACCTACACAGATACGCAGTATTTT.

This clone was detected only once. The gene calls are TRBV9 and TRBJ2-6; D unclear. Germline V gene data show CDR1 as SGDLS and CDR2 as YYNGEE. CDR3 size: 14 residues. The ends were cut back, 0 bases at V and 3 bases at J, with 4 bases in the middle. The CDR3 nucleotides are TGTGCCAGCAGCGTAGCTCTTGGGGCCAACGTCCTGACTTTC. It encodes CASSVALGANVLTF.

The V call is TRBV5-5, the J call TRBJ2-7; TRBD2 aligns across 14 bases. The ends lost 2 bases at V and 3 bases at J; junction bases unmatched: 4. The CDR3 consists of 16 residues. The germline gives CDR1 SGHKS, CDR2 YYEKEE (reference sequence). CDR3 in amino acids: CASSLPGLAGVYEQYF. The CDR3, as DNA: TGTGCCAGCAGCTTACCGGGACTAGCGGGAGTCTACGAGCAGTACTTC. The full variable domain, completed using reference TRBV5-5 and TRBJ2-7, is DAGVTQSPTHLIKTRGQQVTLRCSPISGHKSVSWYQQVLGQGPQFIFQYYEKEERGRGNFPDRFSARQFPNYSSELNVNALLLGDSALYLCASSLPGLAGVYEQYFGPGTRLTVT.

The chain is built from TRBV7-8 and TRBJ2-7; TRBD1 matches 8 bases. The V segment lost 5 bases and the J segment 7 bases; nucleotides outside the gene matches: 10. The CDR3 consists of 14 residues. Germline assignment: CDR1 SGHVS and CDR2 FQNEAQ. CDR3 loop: CASSEYQGAIEQYF. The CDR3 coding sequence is TGTGCCAGCAGCGAATATCAGGGGGCGATTGAGCAGTACTTC.

The CDR3: CASSRGIAYEQYF. In DNA form, the CDR3 reads TGTGCCAGCAGTCGGGGCATTGCCTACGAGCAGTACTTC. The V call is TRBV27, the J call TRBJ2-7; either TRBD1 or TRBD2 may fit D (5 bases each). CDR1 and CDR2 (germline): MNHEY, SMNVEV (reference sequence). Trimming removed 5 bases from V and 2 bases from J, with 10 bases in between. The CDR3 runs to 13 residues.

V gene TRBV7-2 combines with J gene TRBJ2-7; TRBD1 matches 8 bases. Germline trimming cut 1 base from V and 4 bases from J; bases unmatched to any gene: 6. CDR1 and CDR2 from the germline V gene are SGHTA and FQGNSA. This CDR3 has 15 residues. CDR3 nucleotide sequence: TGTGCCAGCAGCTTAGTTGCAGGGGGCGCGTACGAGCAGTACTTC. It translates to CASSLVAGGAYEQYF.

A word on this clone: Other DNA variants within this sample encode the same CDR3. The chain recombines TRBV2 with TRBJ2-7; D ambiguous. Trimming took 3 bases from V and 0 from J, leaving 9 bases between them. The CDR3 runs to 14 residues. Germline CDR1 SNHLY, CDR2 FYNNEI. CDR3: CASSDSRYSYEQYF. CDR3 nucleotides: TGTGCCAGCAGTGATTCTCGATACTCCTACGAGCAGTACTTC.

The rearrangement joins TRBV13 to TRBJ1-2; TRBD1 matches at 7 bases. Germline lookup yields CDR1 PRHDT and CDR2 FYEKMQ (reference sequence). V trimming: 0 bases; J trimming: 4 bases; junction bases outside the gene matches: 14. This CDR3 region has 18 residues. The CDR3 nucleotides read TGTGCCAGCAGCTTAGGGACAGGGTCCGACTCCCTCCCCTATGGCTACACCTTC. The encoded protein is CASSLGTGSDSLPYGYTF.

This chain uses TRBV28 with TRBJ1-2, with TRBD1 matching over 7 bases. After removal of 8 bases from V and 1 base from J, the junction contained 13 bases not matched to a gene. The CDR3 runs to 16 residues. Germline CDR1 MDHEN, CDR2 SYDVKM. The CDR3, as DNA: TGTGCCAGCTTCCCCGGGTCGGGACAGCTTAACTATGGCTACACCTTC. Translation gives CASFPGSGQLNYGYTF.

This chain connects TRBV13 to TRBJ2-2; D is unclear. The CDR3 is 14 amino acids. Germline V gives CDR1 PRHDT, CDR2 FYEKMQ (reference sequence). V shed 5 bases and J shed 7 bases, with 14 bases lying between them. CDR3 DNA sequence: TGTGCCAGCAGCCCTAGACCCAATTTCGGGGAGCTGTTTTTT. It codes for CASSPRPNFGELFF.

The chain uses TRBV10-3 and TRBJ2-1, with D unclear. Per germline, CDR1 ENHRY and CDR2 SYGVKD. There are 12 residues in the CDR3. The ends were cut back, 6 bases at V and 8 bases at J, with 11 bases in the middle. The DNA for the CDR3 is TGTGCCATCAGGAGTTCGGGCGATGAGCAGTTCTTC. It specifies CAIRSSGDEQFF.

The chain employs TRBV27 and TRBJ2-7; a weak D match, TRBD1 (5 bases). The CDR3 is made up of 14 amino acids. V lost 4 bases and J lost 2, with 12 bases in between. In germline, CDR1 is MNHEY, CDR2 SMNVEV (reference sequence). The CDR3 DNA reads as TGTGCCAGCAGTTCCCAGGGTGACGCCTACGAGCAGTACTTC. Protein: CASSSQGDAYEQYF.

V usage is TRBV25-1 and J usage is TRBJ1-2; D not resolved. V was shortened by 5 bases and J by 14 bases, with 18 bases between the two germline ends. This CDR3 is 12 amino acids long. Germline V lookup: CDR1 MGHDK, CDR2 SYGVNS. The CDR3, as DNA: TGTGCCAGCAGTCATGGAGGGTCGAGTGTGACCTTC. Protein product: CASSHGGSSVTF.

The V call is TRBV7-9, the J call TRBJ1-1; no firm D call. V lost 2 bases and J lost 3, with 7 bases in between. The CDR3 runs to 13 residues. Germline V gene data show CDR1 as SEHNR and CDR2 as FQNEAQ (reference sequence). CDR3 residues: CASSLPGDTEAFF. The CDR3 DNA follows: TGTGCCAGCAGCTTACCAGGAGACACTGAAGCTTTCTTT.

The DNA for the CDR3 is TGTGCCAGCAGCCCCGAAGACAGGGCCTACGAGCAGTACTTC. Translation gives CASSPEDRAYEQYF. The chain carries TRBV13 and TRBJ2-7; 7 positions match TRBD1. This CDR3 spans 14 amino acids. V was pared by 5 bases and J by 2 bases, with 6 bases of the junction left unmatched. Germline assignment: CDR1 PRHDT and CDR2 FYEKMQ (reference sequence).

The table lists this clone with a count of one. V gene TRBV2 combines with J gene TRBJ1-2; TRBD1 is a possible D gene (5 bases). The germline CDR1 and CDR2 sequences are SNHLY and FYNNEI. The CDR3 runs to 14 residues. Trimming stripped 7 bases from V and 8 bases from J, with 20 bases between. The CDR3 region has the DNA TGTGCCAGCAACCCTACGGGACCCCCGGAGGGCTACACCTTC. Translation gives CASNPTGPPEGYTF.

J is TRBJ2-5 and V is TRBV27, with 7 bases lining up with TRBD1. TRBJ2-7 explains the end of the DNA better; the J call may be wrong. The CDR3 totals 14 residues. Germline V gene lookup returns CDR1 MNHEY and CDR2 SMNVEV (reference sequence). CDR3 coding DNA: TGTGCCAGCAGTTTAAGACAGGGCCGCTACGAGCAGTACTTC. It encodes CASSLRQGRYEQYF.

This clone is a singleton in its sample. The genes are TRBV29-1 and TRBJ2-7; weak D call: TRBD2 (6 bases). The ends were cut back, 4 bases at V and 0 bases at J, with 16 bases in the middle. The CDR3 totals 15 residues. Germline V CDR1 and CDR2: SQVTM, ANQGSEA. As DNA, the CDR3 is TGCAGCGTTGTAGGGACTGATTTGAGCTCCTACGAGCAGTACTTC. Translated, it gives CSVVGTDLSSYEQYF.

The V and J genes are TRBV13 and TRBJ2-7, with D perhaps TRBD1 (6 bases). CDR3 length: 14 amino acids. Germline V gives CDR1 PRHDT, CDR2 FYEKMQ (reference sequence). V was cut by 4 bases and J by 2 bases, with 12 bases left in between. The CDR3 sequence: CASSWTETPYEQYF. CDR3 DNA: TGTGCCAGCAGCTGGACAGAAACCCCCTACGAGCAGTACTTC.

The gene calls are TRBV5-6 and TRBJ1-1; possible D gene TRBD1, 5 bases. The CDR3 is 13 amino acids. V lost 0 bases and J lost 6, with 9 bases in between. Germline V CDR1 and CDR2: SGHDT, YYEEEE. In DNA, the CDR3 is TGTGCCAGCAGCTTGGGGGGCTCACCTGAAGCTTTCTTT. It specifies CASSLGGSPEAFF.

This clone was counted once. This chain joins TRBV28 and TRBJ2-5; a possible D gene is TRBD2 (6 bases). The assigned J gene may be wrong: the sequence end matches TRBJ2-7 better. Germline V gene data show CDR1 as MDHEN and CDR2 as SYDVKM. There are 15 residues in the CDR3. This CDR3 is CASSPGDGWTYEQYF. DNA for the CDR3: TGTGCCAGCAGTCCGGGGGACGGTTGGACCTACGAGCAGTACTTC.

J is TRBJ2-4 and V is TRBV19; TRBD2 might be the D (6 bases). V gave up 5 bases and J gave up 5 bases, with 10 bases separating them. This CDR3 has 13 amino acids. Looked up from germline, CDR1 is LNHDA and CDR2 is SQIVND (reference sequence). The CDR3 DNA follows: TGTGCCAGTAGTCGGAGGGGCGAAAACATTCAGTACTTC. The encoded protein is CASSRRGENIQYF.

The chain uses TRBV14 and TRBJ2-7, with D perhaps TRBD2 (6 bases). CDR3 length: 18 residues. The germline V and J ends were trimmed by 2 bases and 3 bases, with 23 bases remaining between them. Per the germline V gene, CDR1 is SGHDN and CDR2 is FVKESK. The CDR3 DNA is TGTGCCAGCAGCCAAAAAGGGGAAGGGAGGTCCCCAGACTACGAGCAGTACTTC. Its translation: CASSQKGEGRSPDYEQYF.

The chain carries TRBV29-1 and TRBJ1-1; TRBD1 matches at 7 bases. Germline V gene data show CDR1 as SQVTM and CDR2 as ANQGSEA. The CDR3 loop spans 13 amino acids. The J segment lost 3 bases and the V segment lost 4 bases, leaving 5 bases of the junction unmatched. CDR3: CSVVKGADTEAFF. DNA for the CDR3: TGCAGCGTTGTAAAGGGGGCGGACACTGAAGCTTTCTTT.

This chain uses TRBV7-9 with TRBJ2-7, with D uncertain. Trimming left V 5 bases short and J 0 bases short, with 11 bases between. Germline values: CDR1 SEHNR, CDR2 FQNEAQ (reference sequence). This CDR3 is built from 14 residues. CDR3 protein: CASSQTGRSYEQYF. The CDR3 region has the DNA TGTGCCAGCAGCCAAACCGGGCGCTCCTACGAGCAGTACTTC. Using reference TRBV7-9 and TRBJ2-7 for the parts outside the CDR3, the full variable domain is DTGVSQNPRHKITKRGQNVTFRCDPISEHNRLYWYRQTLGQGPEFLTYFQNEAQLEKSRLLSDRFSAERPKGSFSTLEIQRTEQGDSAMYLCASSQTGRSYEQYFGPGTRLTVT.

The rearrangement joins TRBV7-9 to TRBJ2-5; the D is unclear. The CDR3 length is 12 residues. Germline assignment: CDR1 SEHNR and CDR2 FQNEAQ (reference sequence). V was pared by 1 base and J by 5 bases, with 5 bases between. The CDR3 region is CASSLGFETQYF. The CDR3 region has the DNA TGTGCCAGCAGCTTAGGTTTCGAGACCCAGTACTTC.